These 7 T cell receptor beta chains came from one sample sequenced in a study of control samples from healthy donors and cancer patients. Method: immunoSEQ multiplex PCR; TCRdb's copy keeps in-frame clones and lacks some. Here the sample spans 50,000 to 70,000 clones, 90% to 96% being singletons. The sequenced sample consisted of blood. These receptors originate from a woman in her late teens or twenties in good health.

The V and J genes are TRBV12-3 or TRBV12-4 and TRBJ1-5; unclear D gene. The CDR3 sequence is 12 residues long. The V end lost 10 bases, the J end lost 4 bases, and 11 bases lay between the germline ends. This chain's CDR3 is CATCNSNQPQHF. The CDR3 DNA reads as TGTGCCACCTGCAATTCGAATCAGCCCCAGCATTTT.

The CDR3 region is CASSPLPMGATNEKLFF. Here the CDR3 DNA reads TGTGCCAGCAGCCCGCTCCCTATGGGGGCGACTAATGAAAAACTGTTTTTT. V gene TRBV5-5 combines with J gene TRBJ1-4; D is possibly TRBD1 (6 bases). The germline V gene encodes CDR1 SGHKS and CDR2 YYEKEE (reference sequence). V shed 4 bases and J shed 2 bases, with 18 bases lying between them. This CDR3 region has 17 residues.

CDR3 nucleotide sequence: TGTGCCAGCAGCCTGACAGGGAGAAACACCATATATTTT. Translating it yields CASSLTGRNTIYF. The gene calls are TRBV5-4 and TRBJ1-3; 7 nucleotides line up with TRBD1. Per the germline V gene, CDR1 is SGHNT and CDR2 is YYREEE (reference sequence). This CDR3 spans 13 amino acids. J lost 5 bases, V lost 4 bases, and 3 bases had no gene match.

Notes on this clone: The junction does not match germline at one end; this may be a read error. The chain carries TRBV5-1 and TRBJ1-1; D possibly corresponds to TRBD1 (5 bases). The CDR3 is 14 amino acids. Germline assignment: CDR1 SGHRS and CDR2 YFSETQ. CDR3 coding DNA: TGCGCCAGCAGTTTGGACAACGGGAACACTGAAGCTTTCTTT. Translation: CASSLDNGNTEAFF.

The chain joins TRBV15 to TRBJ1-1; D remains ambiguous. V was clipped by 5 bases and J by 0 bases, with 10 bases between them. This CDR3 is 14 amino acids long. CDR1 is LNHNV and CDR2 is YYDKDF in the germline V gene (reference sequence). DNA of the CDR3: TGTGCCACCAGCCCCTCAGGCGTGAACACTGAAGCTTTCTTT. Its protein is CATSPSGVNTEAFF.

This chain connects TRBV6-5 to TRBJ2-3; D possibly corresponds to TRBD1 (7 bases). V shed 6 bases and J shed 5 bases, with 18 bases lying between them. The CDR3 length is 15 residues. Germline V gene data show CDR1 as MNHEY and CDR2 as SVGAGI. CDR3 protein: CASRDIQGRGDTQYF. CDR3 in DNA: TGTGCCAGCAGAGATATACAGGGGCGGGGAGATACGCAGTATTTT.

In its sample, this clone was seen a few times. One end of the junction fails to match germline, which may point to a read error. The chain uses TRBV7-9 and TRBJ2-7, with D perhaps TRBD1 (7 bases). CDR1 and CDR2 (germline): SEHNR, FQNEAQ (reference sequence). This CDR3 region has 11 residues. The DNA for the CDR3 is TGTGCCAGCAGCCTACGGGGGACAGAAAACTTC. This codes for CASSLRGTENF.